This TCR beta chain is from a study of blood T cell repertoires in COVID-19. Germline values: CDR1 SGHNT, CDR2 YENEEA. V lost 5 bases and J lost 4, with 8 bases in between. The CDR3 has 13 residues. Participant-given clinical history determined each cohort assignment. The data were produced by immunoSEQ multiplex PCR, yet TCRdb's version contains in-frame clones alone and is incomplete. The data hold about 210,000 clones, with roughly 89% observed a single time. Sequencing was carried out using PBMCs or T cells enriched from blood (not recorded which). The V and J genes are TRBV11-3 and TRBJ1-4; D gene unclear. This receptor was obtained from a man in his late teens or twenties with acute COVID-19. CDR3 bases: TGTGCCAGCAGCCCCGGGGTTAATGAAAAACTGTTTTTT. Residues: CASSPGVNEKLFF.